The clone carrying this T cell receptor beta chain is a singleton in its sample. Its specificity is unknown. In the same sample, other DNA sequences code for this CDR3. Terminally differentiated effector memory CD45RA+ cells were excluded from the naive CD8 cells, which were CD45RO-negative and positively selected for CCR7. This specimen belongs to a study of shared clonotypes between healthy human individuals. Study background: Three plates each covered CD4 naive and memory; CD8 naive two, CD8 memory one. Findings and caveats of the study: Clonotypes shared by all four donors outscored non-shared clonotypes in generation probability. Larger richness was generally estimated for naive than memory subsets.

In the original processing: Without quality scores, immunoSEQ junctional reads could not be filtered like full-length reads. This table comes from immunoSEQ multiplex PCR, and its TCRdb copy is limited to in-frame clones, with some not included. V and J calls and clone size are those listed in that table; D and trimming were worked out from the DNA. The sample holds about 2.1 million clones; 85% to 95% are singletons and the top ten take 1.5% to 2%. Germline V gene lookup returns CDR1 SQVTM and CDR2 ANQGSEA. With 3 bases removed from V and 1 base from J, the gap between germline ends came to 7 bases. This CDR3 is 14 amino acids long.

The rearrangement links TRBV29-1 to TRBJ2-6; D unclear. The sample comprised naive CD8+ T cells from PBMCs. The receptor was derived from a young man in good health. Some clones in this sample may be carry-over from other donors' samples. This CDR3 is CSVDEGSGANVLTF. The CDR3 DNA sequence: TGCAGCGTTGATGAAGGGTCTGGGGCCAACGTCCTGACTTTC.